The rows below give T cell receptor beta chains drawn from one sample of a study of blood T cell repertoires in COVID-19. TCRdb's copy holds only in-frame clones and misses some; the assay was immunoSEQ multiplex PCR. The sample carries a few hundred thousand clones, around 84% recorded once. The sample comprised peripheral blood. The receptors were sampled from a human donor in a cohort sampled during active COVID-19. Both conserved end residues are part of each CDR3.

v_gene | CDR3aa
TRBV11-1 | CASSEGQGQANEQFF
TRBV5-5 | CASSLAPGQWSYEQYF
TRBV19 | CASSIPGQMNTEAFF
TRBV5-4 | CASSLGIAGGPLELFF
TRBV7-8 | CASTGLAGAQETQYF
TRBV5-6 | CASSLTGMDTIYF
TRBV19 | CASSITRDYGYTF
TRBV11-2 | CASSLETGISYEQYF
TRBV29-1 | CSGDSMNTEAFF
TRBV10-1 | CASSERLARGANEQFF
TRBV28 | CASWTSGGSDYEQYF
TRBV11-2 | CASSLNREQYF
TRBV11-3 | CASSLRGGLRTGELFF
TRBV4-1 | CASSQNPGETQYF
TRBV19 | CASSLYRPSGNTIYF
TRBV2 | CASSPLQGGTQYF
TRBV7-8 | CASSPIGQGGKLFF
TRBV6-2/TRBV6-3 | CASSSGGQGVTGELFF
TRBV29-1 | CSVETGTGGNTIYF
TRBV28 | CASSSGTLFSGNTIYF
TRBV30 | CAWSMGRDGGYTF
TRBV30 | CAWRATSGGYSYEQYF
TRBV18 | CASSPGLDYNEQFF
TRBV4-1 | CASSQSWGTGGGYEQYF
TRBV28 | CASSRKFWQPQHF
TRBV7-2 | CASSSRRGSYNEQFF
TRBV10-3 | CAISESLAGVYNEQFF
TRBV2 | CASSPYRRGGGNSPLHF
TRBV29-1 | CSVRLAGDYNEQFF
TRBV18 | CASSPLTSLGLANTGELFF
TRBV15 | CATSREGRGTDTQYF
TRBV10-3 | CAISDRHLSGANVLTF
TRBV9 | CASSGNRGEQYF
TRBV28 | CASSPRGFHGYTF
TRBV7-6 | CASSLSSREAFF
TRBV10-3 | CAISRLAGTHYEQYF
TRBV2 | CASSVQDRGAFF
TRBV2 | CASRNRVGETQYF
TRBV10-3 | CAIRGTSGVRKFF
TRBV7-7 | CASSPRRAGAGNEQFF
TRBV13 | CASSLETGTETYEQYF
TRBV6-5 | CASSYGTSPSPLHF
TRBV7-2 | CASSFSSGGRGGTDTQYF
TRBV29-1 | CSAWRGFEKDTEAFF
TRBV14 | CASSQTGTRAYGYTF
TRBV30 | CAWSTGQGYYGYTF
TRBV6-5 | CASSRGGADQPQHF
TRBV12-3/TRBV12-4 | CASSLARSYEQYF
TRBV13 | CASSSEREMNTEAFF
TRBV2 | CASNPRTGQYSSPLHF
TRBV3-1/TRBV3-2 | CASSQDGLGGTQYF
TRBV5-1 | CASSLFNSNTEAFF
TRBV4-1 | CASSQADAGVPSSYNEQFF
TRBV19 | CASSPPLDTEAFF
TRBV2 | CASSEPRLADRGANVLTF
TRBV4-1 | CASSLRDTGGASLSGYF
TRBV4-2 | CASSRLGQGGSETQYF